The count of the clone carrying this T cell receptor (beta chain) is one. This specimen belongs to a study of blood T cell repertoires in COVID-19. Turning to the study itself: Both acute and convalescent COVID-19 samples were obtained from the United States, Italy and Spain.

V trimming: 5 bases; J trimming: 4 bases; junction bases outside the gene matches: 5. The CDR3 length is 16 residues. Germline-derived CDR1 and CDR2 are LGHNA and YNFKEQ. This table comes from immunoSEQ multiplex PCR, and its TCRdb copy is limited to in-frame clones, with some not included. The top ten hold about 14% of the sample, which has 150,000 to 200,000 clones, 84% seen once. Sequences were obtained from peripheral blood. V usage is TRBV4-2 and J usage is TRBJ2-3; 14 bases agree with TRBD2. The sequence came from a woman aged 70-85 years with COVID-19, enrolled during active disease. CDR3 sequence (DNA): TGTGCCAGCAGCTCTCCGGGACTAGCGGGAGCAGATACGCAGTATTTT. It is translated as CASSSPGLAGADTQYF.